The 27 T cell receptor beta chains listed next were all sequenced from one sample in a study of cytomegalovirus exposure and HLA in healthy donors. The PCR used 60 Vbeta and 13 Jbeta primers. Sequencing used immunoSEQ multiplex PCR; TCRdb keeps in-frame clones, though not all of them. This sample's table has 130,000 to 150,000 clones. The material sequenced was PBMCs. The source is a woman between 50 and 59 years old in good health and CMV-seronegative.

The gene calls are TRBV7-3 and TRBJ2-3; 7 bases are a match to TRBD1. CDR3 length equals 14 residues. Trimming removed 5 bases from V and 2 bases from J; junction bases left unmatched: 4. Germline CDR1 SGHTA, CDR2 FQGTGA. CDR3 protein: CASSLDRATDTQYF. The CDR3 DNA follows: TGTGCCAGCAGCCTTGACAGGGCCACAGATACGCAGTATTTT.

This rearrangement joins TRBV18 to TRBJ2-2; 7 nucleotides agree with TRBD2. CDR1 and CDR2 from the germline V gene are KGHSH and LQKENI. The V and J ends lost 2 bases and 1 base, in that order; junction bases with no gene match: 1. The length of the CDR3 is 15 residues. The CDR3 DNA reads TGTGCCAGCTCACCAACGGGAGGGAACACCGGGGAGCTGTTTTTT. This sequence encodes CASSPTGGNTGELFF.

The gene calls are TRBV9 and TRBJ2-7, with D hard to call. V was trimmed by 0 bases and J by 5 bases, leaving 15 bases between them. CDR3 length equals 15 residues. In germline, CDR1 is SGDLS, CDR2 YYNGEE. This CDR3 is CASSVAGQVYHEQYF. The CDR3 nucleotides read TGTGCCAGCAGCGTAGCTGGGCAGGTCTATCACGAGCAGTACTTC.

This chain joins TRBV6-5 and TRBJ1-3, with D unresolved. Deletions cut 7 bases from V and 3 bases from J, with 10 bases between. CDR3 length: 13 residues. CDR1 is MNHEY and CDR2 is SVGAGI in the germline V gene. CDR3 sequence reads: CASMRGSGNTIYF. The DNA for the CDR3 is TGTGCCAGCATGCGGGGTAGTGGAAACACCATATATTTT.

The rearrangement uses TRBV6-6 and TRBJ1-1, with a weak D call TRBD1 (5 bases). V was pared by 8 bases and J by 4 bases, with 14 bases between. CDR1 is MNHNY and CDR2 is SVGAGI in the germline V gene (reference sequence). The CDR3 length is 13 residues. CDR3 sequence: CASGSGAGTEAFF. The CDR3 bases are TGTGCCAGCGGGAGCGGGGCGGGCACTGAAGCTTTCTTT.

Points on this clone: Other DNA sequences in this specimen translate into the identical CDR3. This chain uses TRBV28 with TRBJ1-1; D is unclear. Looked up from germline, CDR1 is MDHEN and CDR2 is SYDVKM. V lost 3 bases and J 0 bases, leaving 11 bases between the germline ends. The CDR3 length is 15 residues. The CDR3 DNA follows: TGTGCCAGCAGTTTGTCCCGTACACTGAACACTGAAGCTTTCTTT. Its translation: CASSLSRTLNTEAFF.

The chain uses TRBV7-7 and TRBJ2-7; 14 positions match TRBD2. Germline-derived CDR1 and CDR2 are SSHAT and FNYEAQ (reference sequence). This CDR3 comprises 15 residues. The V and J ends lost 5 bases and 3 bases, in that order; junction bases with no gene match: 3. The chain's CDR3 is CASSPGLAGVYEQYF. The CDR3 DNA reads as TGTGCCAGCAGCCCGGGACTAGCGGGAGTCTACGAGCAGTACTTC.

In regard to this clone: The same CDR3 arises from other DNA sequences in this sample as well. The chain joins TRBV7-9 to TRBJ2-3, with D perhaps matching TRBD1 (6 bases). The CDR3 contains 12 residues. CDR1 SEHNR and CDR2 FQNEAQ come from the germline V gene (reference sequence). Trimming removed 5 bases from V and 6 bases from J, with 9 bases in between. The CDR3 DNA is TGTGCCAGCAGCGCACAGGGCGATACGCAGTATTTT. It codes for CASSAQGDTQYF.

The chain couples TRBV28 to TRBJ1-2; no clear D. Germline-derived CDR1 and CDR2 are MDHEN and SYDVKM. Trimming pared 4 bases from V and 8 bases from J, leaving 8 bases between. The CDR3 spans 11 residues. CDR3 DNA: TGTGCCAGCAGTTACCCCAGGGGCTACACCTTC. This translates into CASSYPRGYTF.

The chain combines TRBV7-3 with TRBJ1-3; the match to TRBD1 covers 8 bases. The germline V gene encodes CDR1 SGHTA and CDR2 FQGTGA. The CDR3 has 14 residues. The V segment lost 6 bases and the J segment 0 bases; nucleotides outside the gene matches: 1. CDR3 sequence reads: CASSTGGSGNTIYF. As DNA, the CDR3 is TGTGCCAGCAGTACAGGGGGCTCTGGAAACACCATATATTTT.

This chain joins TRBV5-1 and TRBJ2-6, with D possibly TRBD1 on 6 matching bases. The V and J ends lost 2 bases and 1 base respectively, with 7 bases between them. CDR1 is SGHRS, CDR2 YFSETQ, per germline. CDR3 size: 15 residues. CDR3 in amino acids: CASSFDRSGANVLTF. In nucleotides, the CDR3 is TGCGCCAGCAGCTTTGACAGGTCTGGGGCCAACGTCCTGACTTTC. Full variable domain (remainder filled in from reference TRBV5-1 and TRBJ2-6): KAGVTQTPRYLIKTRGQQVTLSCSPISGHRSVSWYQQTPGQGLQFLFEYFSETQRNKGNFPGRFSGRQFSNSRSEMNVSTLELGDSALYLCASSFDRSGANVLTFGAGSRLTVL.

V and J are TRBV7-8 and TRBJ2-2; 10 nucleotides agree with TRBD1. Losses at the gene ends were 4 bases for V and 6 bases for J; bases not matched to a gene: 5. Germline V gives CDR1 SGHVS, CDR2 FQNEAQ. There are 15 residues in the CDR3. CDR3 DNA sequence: TGTGCCAGCAGCTCTGGGACAGGGGTTGCCGGGGAGCTGTTTTTT. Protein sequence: CASSSGTGVAGELFF. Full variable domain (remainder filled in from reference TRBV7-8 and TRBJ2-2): GAGVSQSPRYKVAKRGQDVALRCDPISGHVSLFWYQQALGQGPEFLTYFQNEAQLDKSGLPSDRFFAERPEGSVSTLKIQRTQQEDSAVYLCASSSGTGVAGELFFGEGSRLTVL.

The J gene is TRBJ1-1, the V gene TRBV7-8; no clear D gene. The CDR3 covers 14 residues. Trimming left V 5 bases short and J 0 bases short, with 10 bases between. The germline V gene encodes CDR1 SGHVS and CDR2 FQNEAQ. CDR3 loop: CASSRVDLNTEAFF. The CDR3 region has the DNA TGTGCCAGCAGCCGGGTCGACCTGAACACTGAAGCTTTCTTT.

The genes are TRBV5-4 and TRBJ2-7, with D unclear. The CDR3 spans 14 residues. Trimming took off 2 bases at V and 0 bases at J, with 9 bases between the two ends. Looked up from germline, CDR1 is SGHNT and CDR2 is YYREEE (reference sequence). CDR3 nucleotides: TGTGCCAGCAGCTTAGGCGGTAGCTCCTACGAGCAGTACTTC. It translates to CASSLGGSSYEQYF.

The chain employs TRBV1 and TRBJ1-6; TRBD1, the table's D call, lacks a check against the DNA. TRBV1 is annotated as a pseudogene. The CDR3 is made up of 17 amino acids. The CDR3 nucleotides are TGCACCAGCAGCCATCCTTCCTGGGACAGGGAGAATTCACCCCTCCACTTT. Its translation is CTSSHPSWDRENSPLHF.

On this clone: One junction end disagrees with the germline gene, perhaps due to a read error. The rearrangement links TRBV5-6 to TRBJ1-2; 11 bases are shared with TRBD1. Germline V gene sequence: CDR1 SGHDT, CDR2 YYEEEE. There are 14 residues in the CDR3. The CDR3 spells CASSEGQGDYGHTF. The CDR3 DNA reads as TGTGCCAGCAGCGAGGGACAGGGGGATTATGGCCACACCTTC.

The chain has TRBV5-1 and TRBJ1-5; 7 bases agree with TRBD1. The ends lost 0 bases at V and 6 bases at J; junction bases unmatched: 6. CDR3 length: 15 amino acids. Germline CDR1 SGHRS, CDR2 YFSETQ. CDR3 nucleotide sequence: TGCGCCAGCAGCTTGGAGGGGGCGGGAGGTCAGCCCCAGCATTTT. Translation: CASSLEGAGGQPQHF.

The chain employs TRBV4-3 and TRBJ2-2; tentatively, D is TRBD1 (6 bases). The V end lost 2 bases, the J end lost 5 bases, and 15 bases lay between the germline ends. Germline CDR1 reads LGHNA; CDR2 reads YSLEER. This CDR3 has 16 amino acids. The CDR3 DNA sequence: TGCGCCAGCAGCCAAAACACGAGGGGACAAACCGGGGAGCTGTTTTTT. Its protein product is CASSQNTRGQTGELFF.

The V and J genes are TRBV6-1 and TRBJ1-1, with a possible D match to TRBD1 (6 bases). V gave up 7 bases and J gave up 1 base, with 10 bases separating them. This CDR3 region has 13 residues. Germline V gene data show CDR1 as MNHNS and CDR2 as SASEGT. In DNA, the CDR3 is TGTGCCAGCATTAAACAGGGGAACACTGAAGCTTTCTTT. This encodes CASIKQGNTEAFF.

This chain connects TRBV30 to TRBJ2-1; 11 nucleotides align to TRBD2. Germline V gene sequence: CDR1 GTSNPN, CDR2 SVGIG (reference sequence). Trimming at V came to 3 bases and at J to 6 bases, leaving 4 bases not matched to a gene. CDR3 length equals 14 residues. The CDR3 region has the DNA TGTGCCTGGAGCAGACTAGCGGGGAGCAATGAGCAGTTCTTC. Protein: CAWSRLAGSNEQFF.

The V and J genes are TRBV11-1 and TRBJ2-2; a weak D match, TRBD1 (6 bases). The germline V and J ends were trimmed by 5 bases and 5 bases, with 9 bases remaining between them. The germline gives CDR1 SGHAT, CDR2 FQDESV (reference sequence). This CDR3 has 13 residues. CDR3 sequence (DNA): TGTGCCAGCAGCGCAGGGGTAACCGGGGAGCTGTTTTTT. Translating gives CASSAGVTGELFF.

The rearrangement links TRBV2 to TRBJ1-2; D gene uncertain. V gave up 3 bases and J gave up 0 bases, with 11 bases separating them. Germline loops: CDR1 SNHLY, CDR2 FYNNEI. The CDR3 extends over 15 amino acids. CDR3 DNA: TGTGCCAGCAGTGATTACATGCAAGCTAACTATGGCTACACCTTC. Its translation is CASSDYMQANYGYTF.

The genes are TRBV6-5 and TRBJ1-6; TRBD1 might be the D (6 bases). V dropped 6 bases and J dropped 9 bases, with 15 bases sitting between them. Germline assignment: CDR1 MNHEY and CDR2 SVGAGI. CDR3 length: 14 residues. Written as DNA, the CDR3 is TGTGCCAGCAGGATAACAGGGAGAGGTTCACCCCTCCACTTT. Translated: CASRITGRGSPLHF.

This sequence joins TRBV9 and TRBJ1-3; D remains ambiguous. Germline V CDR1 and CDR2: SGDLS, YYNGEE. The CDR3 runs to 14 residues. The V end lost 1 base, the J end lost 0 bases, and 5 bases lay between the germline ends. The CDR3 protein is CASSVQSSGNTIYF. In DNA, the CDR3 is TGTGCCAGCAGCGTACAATCCTCTGGAAACACCATATATTTT.

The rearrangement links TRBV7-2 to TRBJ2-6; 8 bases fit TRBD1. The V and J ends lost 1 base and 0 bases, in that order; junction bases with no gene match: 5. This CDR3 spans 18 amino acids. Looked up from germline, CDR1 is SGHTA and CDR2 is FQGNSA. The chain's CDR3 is CASSLDRGTGSGANVLTF. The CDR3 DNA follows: TGTGCCAGCAGCTTAGATAGGGGGACAGGCTCTGGGGCCAACGTCCTGACTTTC.

The CDR3 loop is CASSIDRERGNSPLHF. The CDR3 coding sequence is TGTGCCAGTAGTATCGACAGGGAACGAGGCAATTCACCCCTCCACTTT. The chain has TRBV19 and TRBJ1-6; 7 bases match TRBD1. Germline CDR1 is LNHDA and CDR2 is SQIVND (reference sequence). The CDR3 totals 16 residues. Trimming removed 3 bases from V and 7 bases from J; junction bases left unmatched: 9.

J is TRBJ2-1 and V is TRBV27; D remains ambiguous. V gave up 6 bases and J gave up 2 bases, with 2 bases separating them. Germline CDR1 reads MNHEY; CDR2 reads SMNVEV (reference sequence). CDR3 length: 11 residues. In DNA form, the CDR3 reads TGTGCCAGCAGCACCTACAATGAGCAGTTCTTC. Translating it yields CASSTYNEQFF.